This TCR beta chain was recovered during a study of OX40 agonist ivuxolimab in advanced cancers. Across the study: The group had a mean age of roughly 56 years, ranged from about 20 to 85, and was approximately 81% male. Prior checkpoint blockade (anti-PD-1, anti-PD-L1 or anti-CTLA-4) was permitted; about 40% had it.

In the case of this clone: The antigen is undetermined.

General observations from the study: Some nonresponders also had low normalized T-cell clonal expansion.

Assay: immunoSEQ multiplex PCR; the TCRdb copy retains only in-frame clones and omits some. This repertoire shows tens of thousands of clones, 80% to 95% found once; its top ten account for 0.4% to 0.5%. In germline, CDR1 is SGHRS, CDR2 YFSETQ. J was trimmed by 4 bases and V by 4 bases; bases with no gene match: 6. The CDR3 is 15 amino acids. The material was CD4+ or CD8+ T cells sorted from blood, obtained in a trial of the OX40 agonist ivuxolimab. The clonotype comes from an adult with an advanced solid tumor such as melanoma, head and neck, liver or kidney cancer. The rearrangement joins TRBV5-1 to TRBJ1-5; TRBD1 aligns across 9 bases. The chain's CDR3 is CASSRGTGNNQPQHF. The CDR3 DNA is TGCGCCAGCAGCAGGGGGACAGGGAATAATCAGCCCCAGCATTTT.